These 27 T cell receptor beta chains came from one sample sequenced in a study of blood T cell repertoires in COVID-19. TCRdb's copy holds only in-frame clones and misses some; the assay was immunoSEQ multiplex PCR. The profile shows around 260,000 clones, 70% to 90% of them singletons. The sample consisted of peripheral blood. These receptors were collected from a man aged 18-30 years with active or convalescent COVID-19.

This chain links TRBV15 with TRBJ2-5; 9 bases are a match to TRBD2. Trimming cost V 8 bases and J 2 bases; bases outside gene matches: 6. This CDR3 has 14 amino acids. The germline V gene encodes CDR1 LNHNV and CDR2 YYDKDF (reference sequence). Written as DNA, the CDR3 is TGTGCCACCGCGGGGGGGCGGAGGCAAGAGACCCAGTACTTC. Translated: CATAGGRRQETQYF. The variable domain in full, completed from reference TRBV15 and TRBJ2-5, reads DAMVIQNPRYQVTQFGKPVTLSCSQTLNHNVMYWYQQKSSQAPKLLFHYYDKDFNNEADTPDNFQSRRPNTSFCFLDIRSPGLGDTAMYLCATAGGRRQETQYFGPGTRLLVL.

The gene calls are TRBV7-9 and TRBJ2-7; TRBD1 matches 9 bases. V trimming: 5 bases; J trimming: 5 bases; junction bases outside the gene matches: 7. The CDR3 runs to 14 residues. CDR1 and CDR2 (germline): SEHNR, FQNEAQ (reference sequence). As DNA, the CDR3 is TGTGCCAGCAGCCAGCCGGACAGGGGTAACGAGCAGTACTTC. This codes for CASSQPDRGNEQYF.

The chain joins TRBV7-2 to TRBJ2-3; a weak D match, TRBD2 (6 bases). Germline assignment: CDR1 SGHTA and CDR2 FQGNSA. Trimming cost V 2 bases and J 5 bases, with 17 bases left between them. This CDR3 is 16 amino acids long. CDR3 loop: CASSLIGPGGGDTQYF. In DNA form, the CDR3 reads TGTGCCAGCAGCTTAATTGGCCCCGGGGGAGGAGATACGCAGTATTTT.

The rearrangement links TRBV6-5 to TRBJ2-7, with TRBD2 matching 8 bases. V lost 6 bases to trimming and J lost 0 bases; unmatched junction nucleotides: 4. This CDR3 spans 14 amino acids. Germline V gene lookup returns CDR1 MNHEY and CDR2 SVGAGI. The CDR3 nucleotides are TGTGCCAGCAGGCGAAGCGGGAGCTCCTACGAGCAGTACTTC. It yields the protein CASRRSGSSYEQYF.

The count of this clone is one. The genes are TRBV6-5 and TRBJ1-6; D may be TRBD1 (5 bases). V lost 11 bases to trimming and J lost 0 bases, with 14 bases between them. Germline CDR1 is MNHEY and CDR2 is SVGAGI. The CDR3 is 15 residues long. This CDR3 reads CAGGDGSSYNSPLHF. The CDR3 DNA follows: TGTGCCGGCGGGGACGGAAGCTCCTATAATTCACCCCTCCACTTT.

This clone was recorded only once. J is TRBJ1-2 and V is TRBV18; the match to TRBD1 covers 7 bases. Germline CDR1 reads KGHSH; CDR2 reads LQKENI. The CDR3 runs to 15 residues. With 3 bases clipped from V and 4 bases from J, the junction kept 8 bases outside the gene matches. This CDR3 reads CASSPLARDSYGYTF. The CDR3 nucleotides read TGTGCCAGCTCACCCTTAGCTCGGGACAGCTATGGCTACACCTTC.

The table lists this clone with a few counts. CDR3 DNA: TGCGCCAGCAGTGAGTTAGATTCCACAGGAAGGCCCGACGGCTACACCTTC. It is translated as CASSELDSTGRPDGYTF. The V call is TRBV10-2, the J call TRBJ1-2; the D gene is possibly TRBD1 (5 bases). From germline, CDR1 is WSHSY and CDR2 SAAADI. The CDR3 has 17 residues. V was cut by 1 base and J by 8 bases, with 23 bases left in between.

CDR3 sequence reads: CASSTGGSSYNEQFF. In DNA, the CDR3 is TGTGCCAGTAGTACGGGGGGTAGCTCCTACAATGAGCAGTTCTTC. The rearrangement uses TRBV19 and TRBJ2-1; TRBD2 aligns across 7 bases. This CDR3 has 15 residues. V was pared by 4 bases and J by 0 bases, with 3 bases of the junction left unmatched. The germline V gene has CDR1 LNHDA and CDR2 SQIVND (reference sequence). Combining the CDR3 with reference TRBV19 and TRBJ2-1 gives the whole variable domain DGGITQSPKYLFRKEGQNVTLSCEQNLNHDAMYWYRQDPGQGLRLIYYSQIVNDFQKGDIAEGYSVSREKKESFPLTVTSAQKNPTAFYLCASSTGGSSYNEQFFGPGTRLTVL.

This chain joins TRBV5-1 and TRBJ1-1; 10 bases map to TRBD1. The germline gives CDR1 SGHRS, CDR2 YFSETQ. The CDR3 contains 18 residues. The J segment lost 3 bases and the V segment lost 4 bases, leaving 15 bases of the junction unmatched. CDR3 in amino acids: CASSIQPRDRGVDTEAFF. The DNA of the CDR3 is TGCGCCAGCAGCATACAACCCCGGGACAGGGGTGTGGACACTGAAGCTTTCTTT.

In its sample, this clone was seen a few times. This chain uses TRBV19 with TRBJ1-3, with a weak D call TRBD1 (5 bases). Germline loops: CDR1 LNHDA, CDR2 SQIVND (reference sequence). Trimming took 6 bases from V and 0 from J, leaving 12 bases between them. The CDR3 runs to 15 residues. CDR3 bases: TGTGCCAGTAGAGATACAGGTTCCTCTGGAAACACCATATATTTT. Translated: CASRDTGSSGNTIYF.

This clone was picked up a small number of times. The V call is TRBV6-5, the J call TRBJ1-4; D remains unclear. The V gene lost 5 bases and the J gene lost 16 bases, with 14 bases spanning the gap. Looked up from germline, CDR1 is MNHEY and CDR2 is SVGAGI. The CDR3 contains 11 residues. The CDR3 bases are TGTGCCAGCAGTCAACGGGGTTATCCGTTTTTT. Amino acid sequence: CASSQRGYPFF.

The chain has TRBV11-2 and TRBJ1-1; D unclear. Germline values: CDR1 SGHAT, CDR2 FQNNGV. The CDR3 sequence is 14 residues long. Trimming shortened V by 6 bases and J by 3 bases, and 14 bases separated the two germline ends. CDR3 residues: CASRTLGEYTEAFF. The CDR3 DNA reads TGTGCCAGCAGGACACTCGGGGAGTACACTGAAGCTTTCTTT.

V gene TRBV7-3 combines with J gene TRBJ2-7, with 7 bases aligning to TRBD2. The CDR3 spans 14 residues. V shed 6 bases, J shed 5 bases, and the junction held 10 bases outside the gene matches. CDR1 is SGHTA, CDR2 FQGTGA, per germline. CDR3 bases: TGTGCCAGCAGTCAAGGGGCTAGCGGCGACGAGCAGTACTTC. Translating it yields CASSQGASGDEQYF.

V gene TRBV27 combines with J gene TRBJ1-2; D is undetermined. CDR1 and CDR2 (germline): MNHEY, SMNVEV (reference sequence). This CDR3 has 13 amino acids. The ends were cut back, 1 base at V and 8 bases at J, with 11 bases in the middle. The CDR3 region has the DNA TGTGCCAGCAGTTTATACACATCGGGAGGCTACACCTTC. Its translation: CASSLYTSGGYTF.

The sample holds one count of this clone. This sequence joins TRBV5-6 and TRBJ2-7; 7 bases match TRBD2. Germline CDR1 and CDR2: SGHDT and YYEEEE. CDR3 length: 15 residues. V was pared by 0 bases and J by 3 bases, with 6 bases of the junction left unmatched. The CDR3 region has the DNA TGTGCCAGCAGCTTGGGCGGGGGATATGGCTACGAGCAGTACTTC. It encodes CASSLGGGYGYEQYF.

The J gene is TRBJ1-1, the V gene TRBV6-5; D unclear. Trimming stripped 6 bases from V and 2 bases from J, with 7 bases between. Germline-derived CDR1 and CDR2 are MNHEY and SVGAGI. The CDR3 contains 12 residues. The CDR3 sequence: CASRRENTEAFF. DNA of the CDR3: TGTGCCAGCAGGCGGGAAAACACTGAAGCTTTCTTT.

The CDR3 bases are TGTGCCAGCAGCCCCAGGGGGGACAGGTACAATGAGCAGTTCTTC. It codes for CASSPRGDRYNEQFF. This chain joins TRBV2 and TRBJ2-1; 8 bases line up with TRBD1. The CDR3 is 15 amino acids. Per germline, CDR1 SNHLY and CDR2 FYNNEI. Germline trimming cut 6 bases from V and 4 bases from J; bases unmatched to any gene: 8.

The chain joins TRBV28 to TRBJ2-2; D call uncertain. V was pared by 5 bases and J by 3 bases, with 7 bases between. The CDR3 is 13 residues long. Germline assignment: CDR1 MDHEN and CDR2 SYDVKM. CDR3 sequence: CASSPTHTGELFF. For the CDR3, the DNA is TGTGCCAGCAGTCCCACTCACACCGGGGAGCTGTTTTTT.

This chain connects TRBV24-1 to TRBJ1-1; D is uncertain. The V end lost 3 bases, the J end lost 4 bases, and 8 bases lay between the germline ends. This CDR3 region has 13 residues. Germline CDR1 reads KGHDR; CDR2 reads SFDVKD. The CDR3 loop reads CATSDPWSTEAFF. CDR3 nucleotides: TGTGCCACCAGTGATCCCTGGAGCACTGAAGCTTTCTTT.

The genes are TRBV3-1 (or the pseudogene TRBV3-2) and TRBJ1-2; possibly TRBD1 for D (5 bases). Germline V lookup: CDR1 LGHDT, CDR2 YNNKEL (reference sequence). This CDR3 spans 14 amino acids. V was trimmed by 0 bases and J by 5 bases, leaving 10 bases between them. The DNA for the CDR3 is TGTGCCAGCAGCCAAGAAGAGACAGCTTATGGCTACACCTTC. Translating it yields CASSQEETAYGYTF.

The chain employs TRBV6-5 and TRBJ1-2; D call uncertain. The V and J ends lost 7 bases and 5 bases respectively, with 20 bases between them. The CDR3 totals 15 residues. Germline V gives CDR1 MNHEY, CDR2 SVGAGI. In nucleotides, the CDR3 is TGTGCCAGCACGCCGTTGGGGAGGAACCAGTATGGCTACACCTTC. Protein product: CASTPLGRNQYGYTF.

The gene calls are TRBV7-8 and TRBJ1-5; 7 bases map to TRBD1. Germline CDR1 reads SGHVS; CDR2 reads FQNEAQ. This CDR3 contains 20 residues. The ends lost 5 bases at V and 4 bases at J; junction bases unmatched: 23. CDR3 region: CASSRGVDRVGFLRNQPQHF. CDR3 in DNA: TGTGCCAGCAGCCGAGGGGTAGACAGGGTAGGATTTTTGAGGAATCAGCCCCAGCATTTT.

This chain uses TRBV27 with TRBJ2-7; 9 positions match TRBD2. The germline CDR1 and CDR2 sequences are MNHEY and SMNVEV (reference sequence). The ends lost 2 bases at V and 7 bases at J; junction bases unmatched: 9. CDR3 length: 15 amino acids. The CDR3 DNA follows: TGTGCCAGCAGTTTAAAGGGACTAGCTACGGTGGAGCAGTACTTC. This encodes CASSLKGLATVEQYF.

The J gene is TRBJ1-6, the V gene TRBV6-5; 7 bases align to TRBD1. Losses at the gene ends were 9 bases for V and 12 bases for J; bases not matched to a gene: 14. The CDR3 has 14 residues. CDR1 is MNHEY and CDR2 is SVGAGI in the germline V gene. Written as DNA, the CDR3 is TGTGCCAGAAGGATAGGACAGGAGGATAGACCCCTCCACTTT. Encoded protein: CARRIGQEDRPLHF.

The V gene is TRBV30, the J gene TRBJ1-1, with a possible D match to TRBD1 (5 bases). Germline assignment: CDR1 GTSNPN and CDR2 SVGIG (reference sequence). There are 14 residues in the CDR3. Trimming removed 4 bases from V and 3 bases from J, with 15 bases in between. Written as DNA, the CDR3 is TGTGCCTGGAACGTGCAGGGTTTGGACACTGAAGCTTTCTTT. Encoded protein: CAWNVQGLDTEAFF.

The chain joins TRBV18 to TRBJ1-3; D is ambiguous. CDR3 length: 15 amino acids. The germline gives CDR1 KGHSH, CDR2 LQKENI. The V end lost 1 base, the J end lost 2 bases, and 9 bases lay between the germline ends. The CDR3 coding sequence is TGTGCCAGCTCACCACAATTCGAGGCTGGAAACACCATATATTTT. Protein sequence: CASSPQFEAGNTIYF.

The chain recombines TRBV4-2 with TRBJ2-1; maybe TRBD2 (6 bases). Trimming took off 0 bases at V and 4 bases at J, with 16 bases between the two ends. CDR1 LGHNA and CDR2 YNFKEQ come from the germline V gene. The CDR3 has 17 residues. CDR3: CASSQDLAYPPYNEQFF. The DNA of the CDR3 is TGTGCCAGCAGCCAAGATCTAGCGTACCCACCTTACAATGAGCAGTTCTTC.